A selection of T cell receptor beta chains follows, all from one sample in a study of blood T cells in healthy people across ages. One entry per CDR3 protein, called by TCRdb with MiXCR from the 5' RACE reads. The sample consists of hundreds of thousands of distinct CDR3 sequences, roughly 44% of them appearing once. The sequenced material came from blood. These receptor sequences come from a man in his fifties or sixties in good health. Both conserved end residues are part of each CDR3. A D gene is named only where the DNA matches it firmly. Only part of the rows carry a size: once, few, many, or a class if the clone is expanded.

J | V | D | size | DNA | CDR3
TRBJ2-7 | TRBV6-5 | - | - | TGTGCCAGCGGACACTACGAGCAGTACTTC | CASGHYEQYF
TRBJ2-5 | TRBV7-9 | - | - | TGTGCCAGCACCTTGCAAATAGGGACACGGTATGGGGAGACCCAGTACTTC | CASTLQIGTRYGETQYF
TRBJ2-3 | TRBV29-1 | TRBD1 | - | TGCAGCGTTGAGCCTCCCGGGACAGGGGTTCGCACAGATACGCAGTATTTT | CSVEPPGTGVRTDTQYF
TRBJ2-2 | TRBV5-1 | - | few | TGCGCCAGCAGTAAATTGGAGTCCGGGGAGCTGTTTTTT | CASSKLESGELFF
TRBJ1-5 | TRBV7-2 | - | once | TGTGCCAGCAGCTTATTCGGGGGCGCGATGAGCAATCAGCCCCAGCATTTT | CASSLFGGAMSNQPQHF
TRBJ1-1 | TRBV6-5 | - | - | TGTGCCAGCAGTTACTACGGGAGCACTGAAGCTTTCTTT | CASSYYGSTEAFF
TRBJ2-1 | TRBV7-2 | TRBD2 | few | TGTGCCAGCAGCTCGGGAGGCCGGGAGCAGTTCTTC | CASSSGGREQFF
TRBJ2-7 | TRBV5-1 | - | few | TGCGCCAGCAGCTTGGCCGTGGCAGGGGAAGGCTACGAGCAGTACTTC | CASSLAVAGEGYEQYF
TRBJ2-1 | TRBV5-8 | TRBD1 | - | TGTGCCAGCAGCAGGGACAGGCAGCAGTTCTTC | CASSRDRQQFF
TRBJ1-2 | TRBV9 | TRBD1 | - | TGTGCCAGCAGCGGGACAGGGGGTTCCTATGGCTACACCTTC | CASSGTGGSYGYTF
TRBJ2-7 | TRBV28 | - | few | TGTGCCAGCAGGATGGGCAGTTATACCTACGAGCAGTACTTC | CASRMGSYTYEQYF
TRBJ2-5 | TRBV5-1 | - | - | TGCGCCAGCAGCTTAGATATCACAGTTCAAGAGACCCAGTACTTC | CASSLDITVQETQYF
TRBJ2-1 | TRBV7-9 | - | - | TGTGCCAGCACCATCTCTGGGGCCTACAGTGAGCAGTTCTTC | CASTISGAYSEQFF
TRBJ2-7 | TRBV5-1 | - | - | TGCGCCAGCAGCTTGGTCGGCGCGGGGGCTCGATACGAGCAGTACTTC | CASSLVGAGARYEQYF
TRBJ1-6 | TRBV6-2/TRBV6-3 | - | few | TGTGCCAGCAGTTACGTCAGGGTTAATTCACCCCTCCACTTT | CASSYVRVNSPLHF
TRBJ2-7 | TRBV18 | TRBD2 | - | TGTGCCAGCCGATCCGGGACTACCTCCTACAATGAGCAGTACTTC | CASRSGTTSYNEQYF
TRBJ2-5 | TRBV20-1 | - | - | TGCAGTGCTAGAGACGGCCTGTACCAAGAGACCCAGTACTTC | CSARDGLYQETQYF
TRBJ1-4 | TRBV4-3 | - | - | TGCGCCAGCAGCCAAGATAGCTCAACTAATGAAAAACTGTTTTTT | CASSQDSSTNEKLFF
TRBJ1-6 | TRBV20-1 | - | many | TGCAGTGCTAGGGGTCTTTCAGCTTCACCCCTCCACTTT | CSARGLSASPLHF
TRBJ2-5 | TRBV7-3 | TRBD1 | - | TGTGCCAGCAGCAGCACAGGGGGCGCGGAGACCCAGTACTTC | CASSSTGGAETQYF
TRBJ2-1 | TRBV4-2 | TRBD2 | few | TGTGCCAGCAGCCAAGATTGGAGCGGGGGGAGCCCCTACAATGAGCAGTTCTTC | CASSQDWSGGSPYNEQFF
TRBJ2-1 | TRBV20-1 | - | - | TGCAGTGCTAGAGGGGGGGGCGGACCCAATGAGCAGTTCTTC | CSARGGGGPNEQFF
TRBJ2-7 | TRBV10-3 | - | - | TGTGCCATCCGTGGGTCCTACGAGCAGTACTTC | CAIRGSYEQYF
TRBJ2-7 | TRBV6-1 | TRBD1 | - | TGTGCCAGCAGTTATACTAGGGACAGGCAATACGAGCAGTACTTC | CASSYTRDRQYEQYF
TRBJ1-2 | TRBV6-4 | - | - | TGTGCCAGCAGTGACGACAACTATGGCTACACCTTC | CASSDDNYGYTF
TRBJ1-1 | TRBV2 | - | few | TGTGCCAGCAGTGTGGAATTGAACACTGAAGCTTTCTTT | CASSVELNTEAFF
TRBJ2-2 | TRBV27 | TRBD2 | - | TGTGCCAGCAGTTTCGGCTCGGGACTAGCGGGGGGCGGGGAGCTGTTTTTT | CASSFGSGLAGGGELFF
TRBJ1-2 | TRBV5-1 | - | - | TGCGCCAGCAGCCCCTCAGGTACGGGAGATTCCTATGGCTACACCTTC | CASSPSGTGDSYGYTF
TRBJ2-1 | TRBV10-3 | - | - | TGTGCCATCAGCCTACAGGGCGACGAGCAGTTCTTC | CAISLQGDEQFF
TRBJ1-5 | TRBV12-3/TRBV12-4 | - | few | TGTGCCAGCAGTCCCCTGGGTCAGCCCCAGCATTTT | CASSPLGQPQHF
TRBJ2-5 | TRBV7-9 | - | few | TGTGCCAGCAGCTTACGGCACGACCAAGAGACCCAGTACTTC | CASSLRHDQETQYF
TRBJ2-3 | TRBV6-5 | - | - | TGTGCCAGCAGTTACCGGGGCAGCCACAGCACAGATACGCAGTATTTT | CASSYRGSHSTDTQYF
TRBJ1-2 | TRBV7-2 | - | - | TGTGCCGGCAGCAATCAAGGGGGGCTCCCTAACTATGGTTACACCTTC | CAGSNQGGLPNYGYTF
TRBJ2-2 | TRBV3-1 | - | - | TGTGCCAGCAGCCCCACTACTAACACCGGGGAGCTGTTTTTT | CASSPTTNTGELFF
TRBJ2-3 | TRBV9 | - | - | TGTGCCAGCCAGAGTGGGGGTACTGGAGCAGATACGCAGTATTTT | CASQSGGTGADTQYF
TRBJ2-1 | TRBV27 | - | - | TGTGCCAGCAGCCCGATTACAGAAGCCAAAAACATTCAGTTCTTC | CASSPITEAKNIQFF
TRBJ1-5 | TRBV29-1 | - | - | TGCAGCGTAGAGGCAGGGGACGGGCAGCCCCAGCATTTT | CSVEAGDGQPQHF
TRBJ1-2 | TRBV5-6 | - | few | TGTGCCAGCAGCTTGGAGGTTTCTAAAACCCGCTATGGCTACACCTTC | CASSLEVSKTRYGYTF
TRBJ1-6 | TRBV28 | TRBD1 | - | TGTGCCAGCAGTTTGGACAGGGGCCCTAATAATTCACCCCTCCACTTT | CASSLDRGPNNSPLHF
TRBJ2-7 | TRBV20-1 | - | few | TGCAGTGCTAGAGCCCATCGGACAGCCTCCTACGAGCAGTACTTC | CSARAHRTASYEQYF
TRBJ2-6 | TRBV20-1 | TRBD1 | - | TGCAGTGCTAGAGATGCCGAGGACAGGGTTTATTCTGGGGCCAACGTCCTGACTTTC | CSARDAEDRVYSGANVLTF